Sequencing of this T cell receptor (beta chain) was carried out in a study of T cell changes during pregnancy in multiple sclerosis. This table comes from immunoSEQ multiplex PCR, and its TCRdb copy is limited to in-frame clones, with some not included. The table lists 50,000 to 60,000 clones, about 90% of them singletons. Unmatched junction bases numbered 2, after V lost 5 bases and J lost 4 bases. This CDR3 is 13 amino acids long. Germline assignment: CDR1 MNHNS and CDR2 SASEGT. The sequencing used CD4+ T cells from peripheral blood mononuclear cells, collected after pregnancy. This receptor was obtained from a female donor in good health, enrolled as a control in a pregnancy study. The chain uses TRBV6-1 and TRBJ1-5, with 7 bases aligning to TRBD1. The CDR3 reads CASSTGENQPQHF. DNA of the CDR3: TGTGCCAGCAGTACAGGGGAAAATCAGCCCCAGCATTTT.